The 21 T cell receptor beta chains presented below share a single source sample, sequenced in a study of CD8 T cells in ankylosing spondylitis. TCRdb used MiXCR to reprocess the 5' RACE reads, holding one entry per CDR3 protein. The repertoire has 130,000 to 150,000 distinct CDR3 sequences, roughly 8.3% of them found once; the top ten carry less than 7.5%. Sequenced: synovial fluid, either unsorted or a sorted T cell fraction (not recorded which). The origin of the receptors is a male donor with ankylosing spondylitis.

This clonotype was detected a few times. Relative to the germline gene, one junction end is altered; a read error may explain this. The chain joins TRBV5-5 to TRBJ2-1; no clear D gene. The CDR3 loop spans 16 amino acids. Germline V gene data show CDR1 as SGHKS and CDR2 as YYEKEE (reference sequence). The CDR3 spells CASSLVGGPPSYNEQF. The CDR3 DNA sequence: TGTGCCAGCAGCTTGGTGGGCGGTCCCCCCTCCTACAATGAGCAGTTC.

This clonotype was seen ten or more times. The V and J genes are TRBV12-3 or TRBV12-4 and TRBJ2-7; D is undetermined. This CDR3 has 14 amino acids. V was shortened by 2 bases and J by 2 bases, with 10 bases between the two germline ends. CDR3 DNA: TGTGCCAGCAGTTTACAAGGTGGACCCTACGAGCAGTACTTC. Amino acids: CASSLQGGPYEQYF.

Ten or more counts support this clonotype. V usage is TRBV7-6 and J usage is TRBJ1-5; TRBD1 aligns across 9 bases. This CDR3 has 17 amino acids. V gave up 4 bases and J gave up 6 bases; unmatched junction bases: 13. Germline assignment: CDR1 SGHVS and CDR2 FNYEAQ. As DNA, the CDR3 is TGTGCCAGCAGCTCCCCCGGCGGACAGGGGTCTGGTCAGCCCCAGCATTTT. Protein sequence: CASSSPGGQGSGQPQHF. The full variable domain, with the rest looked up from reference TRBV7-6 and TRBJ1-5, is GAGVSQSPRYKVTKRGQDVALRCDPISGHVSLYWYRQALGQGPEFLTYFNYEAQQDKSGLPNDRFSAERPEGSISTLTIQRTEQRDSAMYRCASSSPGGQGSGQPQHFGDGTRLSIL.

This clonotype was observed a few times. The J gene is TRBJ1-6, the V gene TRBV20-1; D is uncertain. CDR3 length: 13 amino acids. Trimming shortened V by 3 bases and J by 7 bases, and 10 bases separated the two germline ends. Germline values: CDR1 DFQATT, CDR2 SNEGSKA (reference sequence). CDR3 coding DNA: TGCAGTGCTAGGGTACGAATGAATTCACCCCTCCACTTT. It specifies CSARVRMNSPLHF.

This clonotype was recorded a few times. The rearrangement uses TRBV12-3 or TRBV12-4 and TRBJ1-2; D perhaps matches TRBD1 (5 bases). This CDR3 region has 12 residues. Trimming left V 3 bases short and J 8 bases short, with 10 bases between. CDR3 DNA sequence: TGTGCCAGCAGTTTGCAGGGCGGCGGCTACACCTTC. Its translation is CASSLQGGGYTF.

The J gene is TRBJ2-1, the V gene TRBV9; D is unclear. This CDR3 has 15 amino acids. V shed 2 bases and J shed 8 bases, with 17 bases lying between them. In germline, CDR1 is SGDLS, CDR2 YYNGEE. The CDR3 here is CASSVGFAKVYEQFF. In nucleotides, the CDR3 is TGTGCCAGCAGCGTGGGCTTTGCGAAGGTGTATGAGCAGTTCTTC.

This clonotype was counted many times. The V and J genes are TRBV7-2 and TRBJ2-3, with a tentative D call TRBD2 (6 bases). The V gene's germline CDR1 is SGHTA and CDR2 FQGNSA. The CDR3 runs to 16 residues. Trimming took 0 bases from V and 6 from J, leaving 16 bases between them. CDR3 protein: CASSLAGGPSMDTQYF. The CDR3 nucleotides are TGTGCCAGCAGCTTAGCGGGAGGACCCTCTATGGATACGCAGTATTTT.

This clonotype was seen ten or more times. The chain combines TRBV7-8 with TRBJ1-6; D remains ambiguous. The germline V gene encodes CDR1 SGHVS and CDR2 FQNEAQ. The CDR3 consists of 18 residues. V dropped 6 bases and J dropped 0 bases, with 18 bases sitting between them. Written as DNA, the CDR3 is TGTGCCAGCAGTCCAGGCTCGGTTTTGAGCTCCTATAATTCACCCCTCCACTTT. Translated: CASSPGSVLSSYNSPLHF.

V is TRBV30 and J is TRBJ2-1, with 8 bases identical to TRBD2. The CDR3 is 14 residues long. Germline-derived CDR1 and CDR2 are GTSNPN and SVGIG (reference sequence). V shed 3 bases and J 12 bases; nucleotides not matched to a gene: 13. The CDR3 nucleotides are TGTGCCTGGAGAAGAGGAGCGGGAGTTAGTTCGCAGTTCTTC. Translated, it gives CAWRRGAGVSSQFF. The full variable domain, rest sourced from reference TRBV30 and TRBJ2-1, is SQTIHQWPATLVQPVGSPLSLECTVEGTSNPNLYWYRQAAGRGLQLLFYSVGIGQISSEVPQNLSASRPQDRQFILSSKKLLLSDSGFYLCAWRRGAGVSSQFFGPGTRLTVL.

This clonotype has a handful of counts. V usage is TRBV6-6 and J usage is TRBJ1-1; D not resolved. The CDR3 sequence is 12 residues long. V was cut by 5 bases and J by 9 bases, with 13 bases left in between. The germline CDR1 and CDR2 sequences are MNHNY and SVGAGI (reference sequence). The CDR3 here is CASSRLRTQAFF. CDR3 DNA sequence: TGTGCCAGCAGTCGCCTCAGGACTCAAGCTTTCTTT.

This clonotype was observed many times. The rearrangement joins TRBV6-6 to TRBJ1-2, with 8 positions matching TRBD1. Looked up from germline, CDR1 is MNHNY and CDR2 is SVGAGI (reference sequence). CDR3 length equals 13 residues. With V trimmed by 7 bases and J by 6 bases, 7 bases remained unmatched. CDR3 region: CASNNGQGDGYTF. The CDR3 region has the DNA TGTGCCAGCAACAACGGACAGGGAGATGGCTACACCTTC.

Many counts were recorded for this clonotype. The chain has TRBV20-1 and TRBJ1-5; D gene unclear. V lost 5 bases, J lost 6 bases, and 23 bases lay in between. This CDR3 spans 16 amino acids. Germline assignment: CDR1 DFQATT and CDR2 SNEGSKA (reference sequence). The CDR3: CSAPPGASGGSQPQHF. The CDR3 DNA reads as TGCAGTGCTCCCCCGGGAGCCTCCGGCGGGTCTCAGCCCCAGCATTTT.

The V gene is TRBV3-1, the J gene TRBJ2-7; unclear D gene. Germline V lookup: CDR1 LGHDT, CDR2 YNNKEL (reference sequence). CDR3 length equals 12 residues. Trimming removed 1 base at V and 5 bases at J, with 6 bases between. CDR3 in amino acids: CASSQVADEQYF. CDR3 nucleotides: TGTGCCAGCAGCCAAGTTGCCGACGAGCAGTACTTC.

In this sample, this clonotype turned up a few times. This rearrangement joins TRBV24-1 to TRBJ2-5; D may be TRBD1 (6 bases). The V end was cut by 4 bases, the J end by 10 bases, with 12 bases between. Germline V gene lookup returns CDR1 KGHDR and CDR2 SFDVKD. The CDR3 is made up of 12 amino acids. In DNA, the CDR3 is TGTGCCACCAGTGAAACGACAGGACTCCAGTACTTC. Amino acid sequence: CATSETTGLQYF.

This clonotype has ten or more counts. The chain recombines TRBV6-6 with TRBJ2-3; TRBD1 matches at 8 bases. V was pared by 5 bases and J by 4 bases, with 2 bases of the junction left unmatched. The CDR3 sequence is 13 residues long. Looked up from germline, CDR1 is MNHNY and CDR2 is SVGAGI (reference sequence). The CDR3 bases are TGTGCCAGCAGTCAGGGGGCTTCAGATACGCAGTATTTT. Its protein product is CASSQGASDTQYF.

This chain links TRBV20-1 with TRBJ1-1; no firm D call. The CDR3 runs to 14 residues. Germline loops: CDR1 DFQATT, CDR2 SNEGSKA (reference sequence). Trimming shortened V by 5 bases and J by 5 bases, and 18 bases separated the two germline ends. Written as DNA, the CDR3 is TGCAGTGCTCGAACCGGGCCCTGGGAGACTGAAGCTTTCTTT. It yields the protein CSARTGPWETEAFF.

This clonotype showed up just a few times. The chain joins TRBV7-9 to TRBJ2-3, with D perhaps matching TRBD2 (6 bases). Trimming cost V 5 bases and J 2 bases, with 20 bases left between them. CDR3 length: 17 residues. Germline V gene lookup returns CDR1 SEHNR and CDR2 FQNEAQ (reference sequence). CDR3 sequence: CASSPRAGYSPTDTQYF. CDR3 bases: TGTGCCAGCAGCCCCCGGGCGGGGTATAGTCCCACAGATACGCAGTATTTT.

The gene calls are TRBV28 and TRBJ1-1; 7 bases line up with TRBD1. J gave up 7 bases and V 1 base, and 9 bases lay outside the gene matches. CDR1 and CDR2 (germline): MDHEN, SYDVKM. The CDR3 covers 15 residues. The CDR3 reads CASSLYQTGSGEAFF. The CDR3 region has the DNA TGTGCCAGCAGTTTATACCAGACAGGGTCTGGTGAAGCTTTCTTT.

By share, this clonotype ranks as medium-sized (0.01 to 0.1%). This sequence joins TRBV7-2 and TRBJ2-1; 7 bases map to TRBD2. Germline assignment: CDR1 SGHTA and CDR2 FQGNSA. V dropped 3 bases and J dropped 15; count of bases not matched to a gene: 11. CDR3 length: 13 residues. The CDR3, as DNA: TGTGCCAGCAGCTTTACGGAGGGAGGGCCCTGGTTCTTC. Translating gives CASSFTEGGPWFF.

This clonotype was counted ten times or more. The J gene is TRBJ1-2, the V gene TRBV5-1; D is perhaps TRBD1 (6 bases). Germline V gives CDR1 SGHRS, CDR2 YFSETQ. V gave up 0 bases and J gave up 8 bases, with 17 bases separating them. The CDR3 runs 15 residues. CDR3 loop: CASSLDRDGFGGYTF. The CDR3 DNA follows: TGCGCCAGCAGCTTGGACAGGGACGGTTTTGGGGGCTACACCTTC.

This chain connects TRBV10-2 to TRBJ2-3, with 9 nucleotides matching TRBD1. Germline loops: CDR1 WSHSY, CDR2 SAAADI. J was trimmed by 2 bases and V by 7 bases; bases with no gene match: 7. There are 15 residues in the CDR3. The CDR3 DNA is TGCGCCAGCATGGGGGACAGGGCTTACACAGATACGCAGTATTTT. Encoded protein: CASMGDRAYTDTQYF.